The clone carrying this T cell receptor (beta chain) was counted ten times or more. Its matching antigen is unknown. The data belong to a study of T cell repertoires in cytomegalovirus infection. Study summary: Recently described HLA-C-restricted plus well-studied HLA-B-restricted CMV epitopes were used. Whole-study findings and limits: CMV-specific TCR beta clonotypes restricted by HLA-C were the ones dominating the ex vivo response. Cumulative frequency (of public TCR beta family members) identified carriers of CMV plus the relevant HLA.

Via MiXCR, TCRdb re-called the reads, giving one row per CDR3 protein. The sample carries a few hundred thousand distinct CDR3 sequences, 30% to 35% recorded once. This CDR3 has 14 residues. V dropped 1 base and J dropped 4 bases, with 11 bases sitting between them. CDR1 and CDR2 (germline): SGHTA, FQGNSA. This clonotype originated in a human donor in good health (CMV status not recorded). Some clones in this sample may be carry-over from other donors' samples. Sequences were derived from cultured PBMCs, sampled from culture after CMV antigen stimulation. The V and J genes are TRBV7-2 and TRBJ2-7; TRBD1 might be the D (6 bases). CDR3 loop: CASSLDRAYYEQYF. DNA for the CDR3: TGTGCCAGCAGCTTAGACAGGGCGTATTACGAGCAGTACTTC.